This TCR beta chain was observed in a study of lymphopenia after photon versus proton radiotherapy. Whole-study findings and limits: Photon-treated patients lost naive T cells and TCR diversity; proton-treated stayed stable. Authors raise, but do not show, better survival with proton therapy. Oligoclonal CD8+ Temra expansion after nadir drove photon patients' diversity drop. In patients who died, overall survival fell as post-nadir TCR diversity dropped more.

In germline, CDR1 is MNHEY, CDR2 SVGAGI. The CDR3 spans 12 residues. V was cut by 5 bases and J by 15 bases, with 17 bases left in between. A word on this clone: Its target is unknown.

Using immunoSEQ multiplex PCR, the repertoire was profiled, and TCRdb retains in-frame clones only, with some absent. The data hold 24,000 or so clones, with approximately 88% observed a single time. The specimen comprised peripheral blood, sampled from a patient treated with photon-based radiotherapy. The V and J genes are TRBV6-5 and TRBJ1-5; D is undetermined. This clonotype originated in a man in his forties with gastric cancer. CDR3 coding DNA: TGTGCCAGCAGTCCCGACCCACTTTCGCCGCATTTT. Translation gives CASSPDPLSPHF.